This entry features one T cell receptor (beta chain) sequence. Its specificity is not known. Other DNA sequences within the sample encode an identical CDR3. Assay used: immunoSEQ multiplex PCR; TCRdb lists only in-frame clones, some missing. The table includes some 320,000 clones, about 90% detected once. These data originate in a study of cytomegalovirus exposure and HLA in healthy donors. Broader study findings: The tendency of first-cohort TCR clusters to co-occur in the approximately 110 validation repertoires was identified by a subsequent analysis. Usually a TCR sequence was rare, but some public TCRs were found in many donors.

The length of the CDR3 is 15 residues. With 0 bases removed from V and 3 bases from J, the gap between germline ends came to 11 bases. Germline assignment: CDR1 SGDLS and CDR2 YYNGEE. This rearrangement joins TRBV9 to TRBJ2-3; D is tentatively TRBD1 or TRBD2 (6 bases each). This sequence was found in a woman in her thirties in good health and CMV-seropositive. The specimen sequenced was PBMCs. This chain's CDR3 is CASSVGGALTDTQYF. The CDR3 nucleotides are TGTGCCAGCAGCGTAGGGGGGGCTTTGACAGATACGCAGTATTTT.